A single sample is the source of the 18 T cell receptor beta chains below, sequenced in a study of CD8 T cells in Susac syndrome (dated by TCRdb to about 2019). Library construction relied on the immunoSEQ multiplex PCR assay. RNA was extracted using the RNeasy kit, and about 0.45 to 1 microgram was reverse transcribed with random hexamers. The public reads were run again by TCRdb, first through fastp at Q25 and then through MiXCR, and only productive beta chains were kept. When rows share a CDR3 protein, they turn into one entry using the most common DNA and genes. This sample gives over 130,000 distinct CDR3 sequences in total; 85% to 95% of them show up just once. Roughly 0.15% of the sample belongs to the ten largest clones. Sequencing used CD4+ T cells from PBMCs. Receptor source: a human donor with Susac syndrome.

The sample holds one count of this clonotype. The J gene is TRBJ2-1, the V gene TRBV6-6, with 14 bases fitting TRBD2. CDR3 size: 13 residues. From germline, CDR1 is MNHNY and CDR2 SVGAGI (reference sequence). J gave up 7 bases and V 11 bases, and 4 bases lay outside the gene matches. The CDR3 sequence is CASGTSGGNEQFF. DNA of the CDR3: TGTGCCTCCGGGACTAGCGGGGGAAATGAGCAGTTCTTC.

The chain's CDR3 is CASSYTGTNYEQYF. CDR3 nucleotides: TGTGCCAGCAGCTATACCGGGACAAACTACGAGCAGTACTTC. The chain recombines TRBV12-3 or TRBV12-4 with TRBJ2-7; tentative D call: TRBD1 (6 bases). V was clipped by 6 bases and J by 3 bases, with 15 bases between them. CDR3 length: 14 residues.

The genes are TRBV29-1 and TRBJ1-1, with TRBD1 as a possible D gene (5 bases). V was cut by 6 bases and J by 0 bases, with 8 bases left in between. Germline loops: CDR1 SQVTM, CDR2 ANQGSEA. The CDR3 covers 12 residues. The CDR3 loop is CSVAGLNTEAFF. CDR3 nucleotides: TGCAGCGTCGCGGGGCTGAACACTGAAGCTTTCTTT.

The chain combines TRBV9 with TRBJ2-1, with D perhaps TRBD1 (6 bases). The V and J ends lost 4 bases and 1 base respectively, with 12 bases between them. The CDR3 contains 15 residues. The germline V gene encodes CDR1 SGDLS and CDR2 YYNGEE. CDR3 coding DNA: TGTGCCAGCAGCATCCAGCAGGGGTCCTACAATGAGCAGTTCTTC. Protein: CASSIQQGSYNEQFF.

This clonotype was recorded once. The genes are TRBV30 and TRBJ2-7; D is ambiguous. Looked up from germline, CDR1 is GTSNPN and CDR2 is SVGIG (reference sequence). The CDR3 consists of 11 residues. V was trimmed by 5 bases and J by 2 bases, leaving 7 bases between them. The CDR3 is CAWGQPYEQYF. CDR3 DNA: TGTGCCTGGGGGCAACCCTACGAGCAGTACTTC.

The chain couples TRBV20-1 to TRBJ1-2, with D possibly TRBD1 on 5 matching bases. Germline V lookup: CDR1 DFQATT, CDR2 SNEGSKA (reference sequence). The CDR3 consists of 14 residues. Trimming took off 3 bases at V and 4 bases at J, with 15 bases between the two ends. CDR3 nucleotides: TGCAGTGCTAGTAGTTTCAGGGACGGCTATGGCTACACCTTC. It codes for CSASSFRDGYGYTF.

J is TRBJ2-7 and V is TRBV29-1, with 10 bases fitting TRBD1. V shed 7 bases, J shed 4 bases, and the junction held 10 bases outside the gene matches. The CDR3 consists of 14 residues. Germline loops: CDR1 SQVTM, CDR2 ANQGSEA. The CDR3 DNA reads as TGCAGCGCCCGAGCCGGGACAGGGGCATACGAGCAGTACTTC. Encoded protein: CSARAGTGAYEQYF.

This sequence joins TRBV29-1 and TRBJ2-7, with D perhaps TRBD1 or TRBD2 (5 bases each). Trimming stripped 0 bases from V and 1 base from J, with 10 bases between. CDR1 and CDR2 (germline): SQVTM, ANQGSEA. This CDR3 is built from 14 residues. This chain's CDR3 is CSVEDPGRSYEQYF. CDR3 DNA sequence: TGCAGCGTTGAAGATCCGGGGCGGTCCTACGAGCAGTACTTC.

The chain combines TRBV9 with TRBJ1-2, with D tentatively TRBD1 (5 bases). Germline V gene data show CDR1 as SGDLS and CDR2 as YYNGEE. There are 16 residues in the CDR3. V lost 4 bases and J lost 8, with 24 bases in between. The CDR3 nucleotides are TGTGCCAGCAGCCTCGCAAACGTGGGGGAGGTTGAAGGCTACACCTTC. The encoded protein is CASSLANVGEVEGYTF.

This chain joins TRBV5-6 and TRBJ1-2; D may be TRBD1 (5 bases). Germline assignment: CDR1 SGHDT and CDR2 YYEEEE. This CDR3 region has 13 residues. Trimming shortened V by 5 bases and J by 4 bases, and 12 bases separated the two germline ends. This CDR3 is CASSYRQPYGYTF. Written as DNA, the CDR3 is TGTGCCAGCAGTTACCGACAGCCCTATGGCTACACCTTC. Supplemented by reference TRBV5-6 and TRBJ1-2, the full variable domain reads DAGVTQSPTHLIKTRGQQVTLRCSPKSGHDTVSWYQQALGQGPQFIFQYYEEEERQRGNFPDRFSGHQFPNYSSELNVNALLLGDSALYLCASSYRQPYGYTFGSGTRLTVV.

V gene TRBV30 combines with J gene TRBJ2-7; D unresolved. Germline values: CDR1 GTSNPN, CDR2 SVGIG (reference sequence). This CDR3 has 14 residues. V lost 0 bases and J 6 bases, leaving 15 bases between the germline ends. CDR3 nucleotide sequence: TGTGCCTGGAGTGTTGGCCGAGAGGAGCGCGAGCAGTACTTC. As protein: CAWSVGREEREQYF.

In DNA, the CDR3 is TGTGCCTGGAGTGACCAGAGGGGGCCGGATGGCAATCAGCCCCAGCATTTT. Encoded protein: CAWSDQRGPDGNQPQHF. The V call is TRBV30, the J call TRBJ1-5; 7 bases align to TRBD1. The germline V gene has CDR1 GTSNPN and CDR2 SVGIG (reference sequence). J was trimmed by 2 bases and V by 1 base; bases with no gene match: 11. The CDR3 loop spans 17 amino acids.

The chain has TRBV11-2 and TRBJ1-1; D is unclear. CDR1 is SGHAT, CDR2 FQNNGV, per germline. Trimming stripped 6 bases from V and 14 bases from J, with 16 bases between. The CDR3 loop spans 11 amino acids. The CDR3 spells CASSLGSRGFF. CDR3 coding DNA: TGTGCCAGCAGTCTCGGGTCGAGAGGGTTCTTT.

The chain links TRBV18 to TRBJ1-1; the D is unclear. Trimming removed 2 bases at V and 5 bases at J, with 15 bases between. Germline V gives CDR1 KGHSH, CDR2 LQKENI. CDR3 size: 15 residues. CDR3 bases: TGTGCCAGCTCACCAAGAAACCCTAGTGGAACTGAAGCTTTCTTT. Translating gives CASSPRNPSGTEAFF.

The chain couples TRBV2 to TRBJ2-7; TRBD1 matches 11 bases. From germline, CDR1 is SNHLY and CDR2 FYNNEI. The V gene end was trimmed by 6 bases and the J gene end by 1 base; junction bases not matched to a gene: 5. This CDR3 is built from 15 residues. This CDR3 reads CASSLGTGGSYEQYF. The CDR3 DNA is TGTGCCAGCAGCTTAGGGACAGGGGGTTCCTACGAGCAGTACTTC.

The chain has TRBV30 and TRBJ1-2, with D possibly matching TRBD1 (5 bases). The CDR3 loop spans 12 amino acids. CDR1 GTSNPN and CDR2 SVGIG come from the germline V gene (reference sequence). V lost 4 bases and J 8 bases, leaving 14 bases between the germline ends. The CDR3 loop is CAWNRNPPGYTF. The CDR3 DNA is TGTGCCTGGAACAGGAATCCTCCGGGCTACACCTTC.

In this sample, this clonotype turned up once. The chain is built from TRBV20-1 and TRBJ1-5; D is unclear. Trimming left V 6 bases short and J 1 base short, with 10 bases between. CDR3 length: 13 residues. Germline CDR1 DFQATT, CDR2 SNEGSKA (reference sequence). The CDR3 DNA is TGCAGTGCCCAAACACACAGCAATCAGCCCCAGCATTTT. This translates into CSAQTHSNQPQHF.

V and J are TRBV20-1 and TRBJ1-6; TRBD1 might be the D (6 bases). CDR3 length: 13 amino acids. From germline, CDR1 is DFQATT and CDR2 SNEGSKA (reference sequence). The V end was cut by 6 bases, the J end by 7 bases, with 13 bases between. DNA of the CDR3: TGCAGTGCCACAGGGTCCCCAAATTCACCCCTCCACTTT. Its translation is CSATGSPNSPLHF.